Shown below are 31 T cell receptor beta chains from a single sample sequenced in a study of CD8 T cells in ankylosing spondylitis. Study observations and caveats: Characteristic of ankylosing spondylitis blood, it appeared, was a TCR beta motif comprising about eight highly homologous variants.

Their recognized antigens are unknown. TCRdb analysed the 5' RACE reads with MiXCR anew, one entry per CDR3 protein. The sample carries roughly 490,000 distinct CDR3 sequences, roughly 5.3% recorded once. The material sequenced was blood, either unsorted or a sorted T cell fraction (not recorded which). All receptors come from a male donor with ankylosing spondylitis.

This clonotype has ten or more counts. The chain links TRBV10-2 to TRBJ1-1; D possibly corresponds to TRBD1 (6 bases). V was shortened by 5 bases and J by 6 bases, with 10 bases between the two germline ends. This CDR3 has 12 residues. CDR1 and CDR2 from the germline V gene are WSHSY and SAAADI. This chain's CDR3 is CASSSQGPEAFF. In nucleotides, the CDR3 is TGCGCCAGCAGTTCCCAGGGGCCTGAAGCTTTCTTT.

This clonotype was picked up many times. This chain joins TRBV7-2 and TRBJ1-2; D is possibly TRBD1 (6 bases). V gave up 5 bases and J gave up 2 bases, with 12 bases separating them. CDR1 SGHTA and CDR2 FQGNSA come from the germline V gene. This CDR3 has 14 amino acids. DNA of the CDR3: TGTGCCAGCAGCCGCGGGGGGGCCAACTATGGCTACACCTTC. This translates into CASSRGGANYGYTF.

This clonotype was counted many times. The chain employs TRBV4-3 and TRBJ1-2; no clear D gene. The CDR3 spans 16 residues. Germline CDR1 and CDR2: LGHNA and YSLEER. V was clipped by 0 bases and J by 2 bases, with 13 bases between them. The CDR3 sequence is CASSQDHRPDNYGYTF. CDR3 in DNA: TGCGCCAGCAGCCAAGATCATCGTCCTGACAACTATGGCTACACCTTC.

This clonotype has ten or more counts. The rearrangement joins TRBV11-2 to TRBJ2-7; 8 nucleotides match TRBD2. This CDR3 contains 15 residues. The junction had 6 bases not matched to a gene; V was cut back by 3 bases and J by 2 bases. Germline CDR1 SGHAT, CDR2 FQNNGV. The CDR3 protein is CASSFTSGPTYEQYF. As DNA, the CDR3 is TGTGCCAGCAGCTTCACTAGCGGCCCAACCTACGAGCAGTACTTC.

Ten or more counts support this clonotype. The chain employs TRBV6-2 or TRBV6-3 and TRBJ2-7; tentatively, D is TRBD1 (6 bases). The CDR3 totals 14 residues. Germline V gene sequence: CDR1 MNHEY, CDR2 SVGEGT. V was shortened by 2 bases and J by 4 bases, with 12 bases between the two germline ends. The DNA of the CDR3 is TGTGCCAGCAGTTACGAGCCAGGGGCTTACGAGCAGTACTTC. Translating it yields CASSYEPGAYEQYF.

This clonotype was counted ten times or more. The chain carries TRBV7-2 and TRBJ1-5; possibly TRBD1 for D (6 bases). CDR1 SGHTA and CDR2 FQGNSA come from the germline V gene. Trimming stripped 1 base from V and 5 bases from J, with 12 bases between. The CDR3 has 15 residues. CDR3 sequence: CASSLVGGPHQPQHF. The DNA for the CDR3 is TGTGCCAGCAGCTTAGTAGGGGGTCCCCATCAGCCCCAGCATTTT.

This chain joins TRBV5-1 and TRBJ2-6, with a tentative D call TRBD2 (6 bases). V was shortened by 0 bases and J by 4 bases, with 8 bases between the two germline ends. Looked up from germline, CDR1 is SGHRS and CDR2 is YFSETQ. The length of the CDR3 is 15 residues. The CDR3 spells CASSLVAVGANVLTF. CDR3 nucleotide sequence: TGCGCCAGCAGCTTGGTAGCGGTGGGGGCCAACGTCCTGACTTTC.

This clonotype was detected ten times or more. CDR3 region: CASRGTLYNSPLHF. CDR3 bases: TGTGCCAGCCGGGGGACGCTATATAATTCACCCCTCCACTTT. The chain joins TRBV18 to TRBJ1-6, with TRBD1 as a possible D gene (5 bases). V dropped 8 bases and J dropped 4 bases, with 12 bases sitting between them. Germline values: CDR1 KGHSH, CDR2 LQKENI. The CDR3 contains 14 residues.

This clonotype was counted at least ten times. The chain recombines TRBV6-5 with TRBJ1-2; D gene uncertain. This CDR3 is 11 amino acids long. Germline CDR1 and CDR2: MNHEY and SVGAGI. Trimming took 4 bases from V and 7 from J, leaving 7 bases between them. CDR3 DNA: TGTGCCAGCAGTTCAGCAGGTGGCTACACCTTC. It yields the protein CASSSAGGYTF.

There are many counts of this clonotype. The chain joins TRBV5-1 to TRBJ1-3; D remains ambiguous. The germline V and J ends were trimmed by 1 base and 0 bases, with 11 bases remaining between them. The CDR3 runs 16 residues. Germline assignment: CDR1 SGHRS and CDR2 YFSETQ. DNA for the CDR3: TGCGCCAGCAGCTTGCAGCGTAAGCTCTCTGGAAACACCATATATTTT. This codes for CASSLQRKLSGNTIYF.

This clonotype was seen at least ten times. This chain links TRBV10-3 with TRBJ1-5; possibly TRBD1 for D (5 bases). Germline V gene data show CDR1 as ENHRY and CDR2 as SYGVKD. V was shortened by 4 bases and J by 5 bases, with 12 bases between the two germline ends. The CDR3 runs 14 residues. This CDR3 is CAISAQGHDQPQHF. In DNA form, the CDR3 reads TGTGCCATCAGTGCCCAGGGCCACGATCAGCCCCAGCATTTT.

This clonotype was observed many times. The chain couples TRBV5-1 to TRBJ2-3, with D possibly being TRBD1 (6 bases). Germline V gives CDR1 SGHRS, CDR2 YFSETQ. V was pared by 0 bases and J by 3 bases, with 14 bases between. There are 16 residues in the CDR3. The CDR3 region is CASSLVDRPGTDTQYF. CDR3 in DNA: TGCGCCAGCAGCTTGGTCGACAGGCCGGGAACAGATACGCAGTATTTT.

The table lists this clonotype with many counts. J is TRBJ2-2 and V is TRBV4-2; 10 bases fit TRBD2. CDR1 LGHNA and CDR2 YNFKEQ come from the germline V gene. After removal of 1 base from V and 7 bases from J, the junction contained 3 bases not matched to a gene. This CDR3 is built from 15 residues. The CDR3 DNA reads TGTGCCAGCAGCCAAGTGGGACTAGCGAACGGGGAGCTGTTTTTT. Translation: CASSQVGLANGELFF.

This chain joins TRBV18 and TRBJ2-7, with D perhaps given as TRBD1 or TRBD2 (5 bases each). With 2 bases removed from V and 6 bases from J, the gap between germline ends came to 17 bases. The CDR3 has 15 amino acids. The germline gives CDR1 KGHSH, CDR2 LQKENI. The CDR3 DNA is TGTGCCAGCTCACCAAGGAAACGGGACCCCTCCGAGCAGTACTTC. It yields the protein CASSPRKRDPSEQYF.

This clonotype was counted a few times. The J gene is TRBJ1-1, the V gene TRBV9, with D hard to call. V dropped 0 bases and J dropped 1 base, with 7 bases sitting between them. This CDR3 is 14 amino acids long. Germline V gene data show CDR1 as SGDLS and CDR2 as YYNGEE. The DNA of the CDR3 is TGTGCCAGCAGCGTAGATGACTGGAACACTGAAGCTTTCTTT. The encoded protein is CASSVDDWNTEAFF.

This clonotype came up many times. The genes are TRBV29-1 and TRBJ1-1; TRBD1 is a possible D gene (5 bases). V lost 6 bases, J lost 1 base, and 12 bases lay in between. Germline CDR1 is SQVTM and CDR2 is ANQGSEA. The CDR3 runs to 13 residues. The CDR3 DNA reads as TGCAGCGTCTCGGGGCAGACGAACACTGAAGCTTTCTTT. Translated: CSVSGQTNTEAFF.

This clonotype was seen at least ten times. The rearrangement links TRBV4-3 to TRBJ2-1; 9 positions agree with TRBD2. Per germline, CDR1 LGHNA and CDR2 YSLEER. After removal of 2 bases from V and 6 bases from J, the junction contained 11 bases not matched to a gene. The length of the CDR3 is 17 residues. The CDR3: CASSQSWMREGLNEQFF. CDR3 in DNA: TGCGCCAGCAGCCAAAGTTGGATGCGGGAGGGCCTCAATGAGCAGTTCTTC.

There are many counts of this clonotype. The chain is built from TRBV4-3 and TRBJ1-2, with D unclear. Germline V gene sequence: CDR1 LGHNA, CDR2 YSLEER. Trimming took 5 bases from V and 8 from J, leaving 9 bases between them. The CDR3 contains 11 residues. The chain's CDR3 is CASSSLSGYTF. CDR3 nucleotides: TGCGCCAGCAGCTCCCTTTCCGGCTACACCTTC.

This rearrangement joins TRBV12-3 or TRBV12-4 to TRBJ2-7, with D uncertain. The CDR3 length is 13 residues. Trimming left V 3 bases short and J 3 bases short, with 9 bases between. CDR3 sequence: CASSLWQVYEQYF. DNA of the CDR3: TGTGCCAGCAGTTTGTGGCAGGTCTACGAGCAGTACTTC.

This clonotype came up a few times. The V call is TRBV5-1, the J call TRBJ1-2; weak D call: TRBD1 (5 bases). The length of the CDR3 is 14 residues. Germline CDR1 reads SGHRS; CDR2 reads YFSETQ. With 3 bases removed from V and 7 bases from J, the gap between germline ends came to 16 bases. CDR3 in DNA: TGCGCCAGCAGCTGGGGCACCGGGTACGGTGGCTACACCTTC. Translation gives CASSWGTGYGGYTF.

This clonotype was picked up many times. The chain uses TRBV20-1 and TRBJ1-1, with D possibly TRBD1 on 5 matching bases. CDR1 is DFQATT and CDR2 is SNEGSKA in the germline V gene (reference sequence). The CDR3 contains 12 residues. Trimming stripped 5 bases from V and 5 bases from J, with 12 bases between. CDR3 in DNA: TGCAGTGCTTTCCCAGGGTTAACTGAAGCTTTCTTT. As protein: CSAFPGLTEAFF.

This clonotype was seen many times. The chain joins TRBV20-1 to TRBJ1-6; possible D gene TRBD1, 6 bases. This CDR3 is 16 amino acids long. V lost 5 bases to trimming and J lost 7 bases, with 21 bases between them. CDR1 is DFQATT and CDR2 is SNEGSKA in the germline V gene (reference sequence). This CDR3 reads CSAGPLGGLGNSPLHF. The CDR3 nucleotides read TGCAGTGCTGGTCCCTTAGGGGGACTTGGGAATTCACCCCTCCACTTT.

Ten or more counts support this clonotype. The chain is built from TRBV20-1 and TRBJ2-1; 9 bases match TRBD2. Germline CDR1 is DFQATT and CDR2 is SNEGSKA (reference sequence). The CDR3 loop spans 12 amino acids. The ends lost 3 bases at V and 15 bases at J; junction bases unmatched: 9. CDR3 sequence reads: CSASIAGTSRFF. For the CDR3, the DNA is TGCAGTGCTAGTATAGCCGGGACTAGCCGGTTCTTC.

This clonotype has more than one count but fewer than ten. V gene TRBV20-1 combines with J gene TRBJ2-7; TRBD2 aligns across 9 bases. The germline gives CDR1 DFQATT, CDR2 SNEGSKA (reference sequence). The CDR3 covers 15 residues. J lost 1 base, V lost 5 bases, and 9 bases had no gene match. The CDR3 protein is CSAGRGGRASYEQYF. In nucleotides, the CDR3 is TGCAGTGCTGGGCGGGGCGGGAGGGCGTCCTACGAGCAGTACTTC.

This clonotype was seen at least ten times. The gene calls are TRBV29-1 and TRBJ2-5; 7 bases agree with TRBD2. CDR3 length: 14 amino acids. J gave up 4 bases and V 4 bases, and 9 bases lay outside the gene matches. Germline V lookup: CDR1 SQVTM, CDR2 ANQGSEA. In DNA form, the CDR3 reads TGCAGCGTTGCTATCGGACTAGGAGGAGAGACCCAGTACTTC. Translated, it gives CSVAIGLGGETQYF.

Worth noting for this clonotype: This clone may be a read error of a much larger clone one base away. The chain couples TRBV12-3 or TRBV12-4 to TRBJ1-1; TRBD1 matches 7 bases. The CDR3 is 14 residues long. Unmatched junction bases numbered 3, after V lost 5 bases and J lost 0 bases. Here the CDR3 DNA reads TGTGCCAGCAGTCAGACAGGGATGAACACTGAAGCTTTCTTT. The encoded protein is CASSQTGMNTEAFF.

This clonotype was detected many times. The chain recombines TRBV18 with TRBJ2-1; D not resolved. This CDR3 has 13 amino acids. Deletions cut 0 bases from V and 8 bases from J, with 8 bases between. Germline values: CDR1 KGHSH, CDR2 LQKENI. The CDR3 sequence: CASSPPGSYEQFF. In DNA, the CDR3 is TGTGCCAGCTCACCACCAGGTAGCTATGAGCAGTTCTTC.

The V call is TRBV7-9, the J call TRBJ2-7, with D hard to call. The CDR3 runs 13 residues. Germline loops: CDR1 SEHNR, CDR2 FQNEAQ (reference sequence). V was trimmed by 5 bases and J by 3 bases, leaving 11 bases between them. In DNA, the CDR3 is TGTGCCAGCAGCCCGCCCGCGGACTACGAGCAGTACTTC. Translated: CASSPPADYEQYF.

This clonotype was seen repeatedly, ten times or more. The chain couples TRBV11-1 to TRBJ2-1; no reliable D call. The CDR3 has 13 residues. Trimming shortened V by 1 base and J by 9 bases, and 10 bases separated the two germline ends. Germline V gene sequence: CDR1 SGHAT, CDR2 FQDESV (reference sequence). As DNA, the CDR3 is TGTGCCAGCAGCTTAGATACGTTCAGTGAGCAGTTCTTC. The encoded protein is CASSLDTFSEQFF.

J is TRBJ2-2 and V is TRBV6-2 or TRBV6-3; D might be TRBD1 (5 bases). Trimming cost V 6 bases and J 1 base, with 15 bases left between them. Germline V lookup: CDR1 MNHEY, CDR2 SVGEGT. The CDR3 is made up of 16 amino acids. Here the CDR3 DNA reads TGTGCCAGCAGCTGGCGGACATTACGGAACACCGGGGAGCTGTTTTTT. Translating it yields CASSWRTLRNTGELFF.

This clonotype was observed at least ten times. J is TRBJ2-3 and V is TRBV10-3; D may be TRBD2 (5 bases). Germline-derived CDR1 and CDR2 are ENHRY and SYGVKD. Between the trimmed V and J ends, which lost 4 bases and 5 bases, there was a span of 7 bases. The CDR3 covers 12 residues. The CDR3, as DNA: TGTGCCATCAGTGCCGGAGGAGATACGCAGTATTTT. As protein: CAISAGGDTQYF.